These 2 T cell receptor beta chains originate from one sample sequenced in a study of post-analysis software for immune sequencing data. Study-level points and caveats: Patients showed TRBV5-6, TRBV5-1 and TRBV20-1 among roughly 5 TRBV segments more frequent than in controls.

The antigens of these receptors remain unknown. cDNA libraries for TCR beta contained unique molecular identifiers. TCRdb called the PCR reads again in MiXCR, with one record for every CDR3 protein. The table has hundreds of thousands of distinct CDR3 sequences, 55% to 60% seen once; the top ten hold 11%. Sequencing was carried out using blood. The receptors stem from a girl between 2 and 10 years old with multiple sclerosis.

This chain joins TRBV7-9 and TRBJ2-7; no clear D. V was trimmed by 2 bases and J by 2 bases, leaving 10 bases between them. Per the germline V gene, CDR1 is SEHNR and CDR2 is FQNEAQ (reference sequence). CDR3 length: 14 residues. In nucleotides, the CDR3 is TGTGCCAGCAGCTTAACCTCGGCAGCCTACGAGCAGTACTTC. This translates into CASSLTSAAYEQYF.

The rearrangement links TRBV6-6 to TRBJ2-5; possibly TRBD1 for D (6 bases). V dropped 5 bases and J dropped 5 bases, with 15 bases sitting between them. The CDR3 is made up of 14 amino acids. CDR1 MNHNY and CDR2 SVGAGI come from the germline V gene (reference sequence). CDR3 coding DNA: TGTGCCAGCAGTCGCCTCAGGGGCCCGGAGACCCAGTACTTC. This encodes CASSRLRGPETQYF.